This T cell receptor beta chain was sequenced during a study of T cells in Graves' hyperthyroidism and ophthalmopathy. Study details: Any treatment followed the collection of peripheral blood at initial diagnosis.

This CDR3 contains 15 residues. Trimming shortened V by 4 bases and J by 0 bases, and 12 bases separated the two germline ends. Germline V gene lookup returns CDR1 MDHEN and CDR2 SYDVKM. RNA transcripts gave rise to amplified TCR beta CDR3 regions. The HTBI primer set was used in a first-round RT-PCR of the TCR CDR3. Via MiXCR, TCRdb re-called the multiplex PCR reads, giving one row per CDR3 protein. This table holds about 300,000 distinct CDR3 sequences, roughly 19% found once. Uncontrolled infection, other autoimmune disease, pregnancy or lactation excluded patients. This clonotype was observed many times.

V gene TRBV28 combines with J gene TRBJ2-5; D gene ambiguous. The TCR was taken from a man aged 50 or older with Graves' ophthalmopathy. The specimen sequenced was blood. CDR3 region: CASSSTTRYQETQYF. The CDR3 nucleotides read TGTGCCAGCAGTTCCACGACACGATACCAAGAGACCCAGTACTTC.